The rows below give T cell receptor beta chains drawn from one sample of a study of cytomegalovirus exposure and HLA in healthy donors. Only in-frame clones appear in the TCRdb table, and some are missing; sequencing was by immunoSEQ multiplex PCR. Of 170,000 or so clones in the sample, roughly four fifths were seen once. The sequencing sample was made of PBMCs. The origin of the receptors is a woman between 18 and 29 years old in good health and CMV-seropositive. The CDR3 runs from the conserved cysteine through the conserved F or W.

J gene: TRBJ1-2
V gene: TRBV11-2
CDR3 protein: CASSLNYGYTF

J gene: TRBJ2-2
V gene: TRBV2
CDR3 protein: CASSGRANTGELFF

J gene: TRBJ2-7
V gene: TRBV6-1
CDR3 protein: CASGTGAYEQYF

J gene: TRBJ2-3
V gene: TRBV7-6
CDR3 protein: CASSITSGGGAGDTQYF

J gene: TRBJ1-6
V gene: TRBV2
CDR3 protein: CASLRQGKSPLHF

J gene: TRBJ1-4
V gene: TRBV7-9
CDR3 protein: CASSPNAWATTNEKLFF

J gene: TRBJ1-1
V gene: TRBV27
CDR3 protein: CASSPSTFYTEAFF

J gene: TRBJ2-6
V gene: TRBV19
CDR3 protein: CASSKPPGQGYSGANVLTF

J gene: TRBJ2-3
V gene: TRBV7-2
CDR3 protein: CASSGSGGAPDTQYF

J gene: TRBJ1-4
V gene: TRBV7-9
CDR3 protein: CASSLSGGGEKLFF

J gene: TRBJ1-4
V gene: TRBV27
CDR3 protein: CASSPNEATIEKLFF

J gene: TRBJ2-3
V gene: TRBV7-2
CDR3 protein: CASSEPTDTQYF

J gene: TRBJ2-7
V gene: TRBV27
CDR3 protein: CASSLSSGVYEQYF

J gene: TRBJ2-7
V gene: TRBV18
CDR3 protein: CASSPRRARASYEQYF

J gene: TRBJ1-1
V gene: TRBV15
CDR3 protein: CATSTDSVNTEAFF

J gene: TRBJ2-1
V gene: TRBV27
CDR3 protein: CASSLANYNEQFF

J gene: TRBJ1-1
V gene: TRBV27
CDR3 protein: CASSYRQGYIAEAFF

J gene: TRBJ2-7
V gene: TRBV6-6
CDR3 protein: CASSTNQDRGNEQYF

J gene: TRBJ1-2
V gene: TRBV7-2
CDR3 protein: CASRPATAGSYTF

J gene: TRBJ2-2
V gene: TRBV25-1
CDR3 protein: CASRGTGGRTGELFF

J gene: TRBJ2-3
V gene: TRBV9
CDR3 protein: CASSERFLGLADTQYF

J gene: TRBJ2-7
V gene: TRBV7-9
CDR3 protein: CASSYRNEQYF

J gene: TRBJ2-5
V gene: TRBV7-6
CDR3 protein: CASSRGHETQYF

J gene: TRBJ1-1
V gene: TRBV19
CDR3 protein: CASSQTGAAEAFF

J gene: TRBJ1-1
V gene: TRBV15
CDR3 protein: CATSRKGTEAFF

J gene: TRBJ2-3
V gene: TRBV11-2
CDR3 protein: CASSEGQSTDTQYF

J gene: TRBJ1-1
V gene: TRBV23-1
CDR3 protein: CASSPPGGCCEAFF

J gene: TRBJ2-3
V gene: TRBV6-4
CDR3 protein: CASSEGAPTDTQYF

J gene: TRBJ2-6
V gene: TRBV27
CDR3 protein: CASSMIQGRTRSGANVLTF

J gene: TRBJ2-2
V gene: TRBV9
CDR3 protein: CASSGLRQGARSGELFF

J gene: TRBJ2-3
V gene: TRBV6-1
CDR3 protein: CASKPRTSGGDTQYF

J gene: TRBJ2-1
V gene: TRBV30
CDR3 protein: CACHPPTVMTGVYNEQFF

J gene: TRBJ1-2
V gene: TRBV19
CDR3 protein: CASSRQTYGYTF

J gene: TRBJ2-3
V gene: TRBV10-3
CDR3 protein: CAISDGSGFYTQYF

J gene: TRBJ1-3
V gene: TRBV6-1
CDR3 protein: CASSESPLIGNTIYF

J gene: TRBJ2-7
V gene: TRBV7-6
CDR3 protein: CASSSPPQASSYEQYF

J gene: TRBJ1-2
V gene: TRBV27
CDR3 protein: CASSLGGQGNYGYTF

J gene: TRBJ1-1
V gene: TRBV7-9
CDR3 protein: CASSFSGLNTEAFF

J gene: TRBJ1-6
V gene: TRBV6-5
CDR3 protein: CASRQGAGPLHF

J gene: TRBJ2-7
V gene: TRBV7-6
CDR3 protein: CASSLAVLSGGVSEQYF

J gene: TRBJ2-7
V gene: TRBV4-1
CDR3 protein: CASSPNGGGVRGDEQYF

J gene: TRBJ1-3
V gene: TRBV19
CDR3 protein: CASRKTGKSAGNTIYF

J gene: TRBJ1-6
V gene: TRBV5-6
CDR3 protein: CASSLRQTDNSPLHF

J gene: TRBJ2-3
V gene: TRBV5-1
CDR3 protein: CASSLTVTGTDTQYF

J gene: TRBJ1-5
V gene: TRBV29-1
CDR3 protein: CSSGQGGSQPQHF

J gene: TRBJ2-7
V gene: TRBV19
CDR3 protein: CASSPGTGAYEQYF

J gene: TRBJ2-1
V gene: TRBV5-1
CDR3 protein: CASSLDGGSHNEQFF

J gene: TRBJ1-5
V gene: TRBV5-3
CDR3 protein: CAAGGCGDQPQHF

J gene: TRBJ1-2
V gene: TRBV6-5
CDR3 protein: CASSTPDRGLNGYTF

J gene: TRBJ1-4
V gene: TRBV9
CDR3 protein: CASSIGATGRSTNEKLFF

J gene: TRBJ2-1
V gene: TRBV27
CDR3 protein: CASSLISSSYNEQFF

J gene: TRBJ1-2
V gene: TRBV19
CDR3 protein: CASSILDRGMRGYTF

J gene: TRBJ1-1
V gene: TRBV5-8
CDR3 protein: CASSLVAIPMNTEAFF